This is a list of T cell receptor beta chains from one sample in a study of T cell repertoires in cytomegalovirus infection. From the reads, TCRdb called clonotypes with MiXCR, one entry per CDR3 protein. The sample lists some 100,000 distinct CDR3 sequences, 20% to 25% seen once, with 30% to 40% in the top ten. The specimen sequenced was CD8+ T cells from PBMCs. These TCRs come from a human donor in good health (CMV status not recorded). Some clones in this sample may be carry-over from other donors' samples. Each CDR3 is given with its conserved first and last residue. A D gene is named only where the DNA matches it firmly. The listing skips clone size in some rows; elsewhere it reads once, few, many or a size class.

TRBJ1-6 | - | - | TRBV6-6 | CASRPGDNSPLHF | TGTGCCAGCAGACCTGGGGATAATTCACCCCTCCACTTT
TRBJ2-7 | - | TRBD2 | TRBV5-1 | CASSLAVQRGDEQYF | TGCGCCAGCAGCTTGGCCGTTCAGCGGGGGGACGAGCAGTACTTC
TRBJ2-1 | few | TRBD1 | TRBV27 | CASSSLRTGGSYNEQFF | TGTGCCAGCAGTTCGCTCCGGACAGGGGGGTCCTACAATGAGCAGTTCTTC
TRBJ1-1 | - | - | TRBV28 | CASSPPRRNTEAFF | TGTGCCAGCAGTCCCCCGCGGAGGAACACTGAAGCTTTCTTT
TRBJ2-7 | - | - | TRBV12-5 | CASGPQTAHEQYF | TGTGCTAGTGGTCCTCAGACGGCCCACGAGCAGTACTTC
TRBJ1-6 | medium-sized | TRBD1 | TRBV6-6 | CASTLYRPGTANSPLHF | TGTGCCAGCACTCTTTACCGACCCGGGACAGCCAATTCACCCCTCCACTTT
TRBJ2-5 | few | TRBD2 | TRBV7-9 | CASSLETSGYQETQYF | TGTGCCAGCAGCTTAGAGACTAGCGGATACCAAGAGACCCAGTACTTC
TRBJ2-7 | few | - | TRBV28 | CASSLTPGYEQYF | TGTGCCAGCAGTTTGACCCCTGGGTACGAGCAGTACTTC
TRBJ2-6 | - | - | TRBV29-1 | CSVEVGPGANVLTF | TGCAGCGTTGAAGTAGGGCCCGGGGCCAACGTCCTGACTTTC
TRBJ1-2 | few | - | TRBV4-3 | CASSQDRGPWGYTF | TGCGCCAGCAGCCAAGATCGAGGGCCGTGGGGCTACACCTTC
TRBJ2-1 | many | TRBD2 | TRBV7-2 | CASSLNSGGSYNEQFF | TGTGCCAGCAGCCTAAATAGCGGGGGGTCCTACAATGAGCAGTTCTTC
TRBJ2-7 | few | TRBD2 | TRBV30 | CAWSREGLALPEQYF | TGTGCCTGGAGTCGTGAGGGACTAGCGTTGCCCGAGCAGTACTTC
TRBJ2-2 | few | - | TRBV4-3 | CASSHSSGELFF | TGCGCCAGCAGCCATAGCTCCGGGGAGCTGTTTTTT
TRBJ2-2 | - | - | TRBV12-3/TRBV12-4 | CASSLFLSGELFF | TGTGCCAGCAGTTTATTTCTCTCCGGGGAGCTGTTTTTT
TRBJ1-6 | few | TRBD1 | TRBV2 | CASTGGGGEAYNSPLHF | TGTGCCAGCACCGGAGGAGGGGGCGAGGCCTATAATTCACCCCTCCACTTT
TRBJ1-1 | few | - | TRBV6-2/TRBV6-3 | CASSYLPGREGAEAFF | TGTGCCAGCAGTTATTTACCCGGGAGAGAAGGCGCTGAAGCTTTCTTT
TRBJ1-1 | few | TRBD1 | TRBV6-2/TRBV6-3 | CASSYPHPDRAGNTEAFF | TGTGCCAGCAGTTACCCCCATCCTGACAGGGCCGGGAACACTGAAGCTTTCTTT
TRBJ2-3 | - | TRBD2 | TRBV11-2 | CASSLGTSGRPDTQYF | TGTGCCAGCAGCTTAGGGACTAGCGGGAGACCAGATACGCAGTATTTT
TRBJ2-5 | - | - | TRBV7-9 | CASSLRPRSETQYF | TGTGCCAGCAGCTTGCGGCCGCGAAGCGAGACCCAGTACTTC
TRBJ1-2 | - | - | TRBV20-1 | CSASSLGGYTF | TGCAGTGCTAGCTCTCTTGGTGGCTACACCTTC
TRBJ2-1 | - | TRBD1 | TRBV15 | CATSRVGSGGQEYNEQFF | TGTGCCACCAGCAGAGTCGGGTCTGGAGGACAGGAATACAATGAGCAGTTCTTC
TRBJ1-1 | many | - | TRBV11-2 | CASSSPMDRAEAFF | TGTGCCAGCAGCTCCCCGATGGACAGAGCTGAAGCTTTCTTT
TRBJ2-1 | few | - | TRBV27 | CASTYEREQFF | TGTGCCAGCACCTACGAACGAGAGCAGTTCTTC
TRBJ1-5 | few | - | TRBV27 | CASSLNRGNQPQHF | TGTGCCAGCAGTTTAAACAGGGGCAATCAGCCCCAGCATTTT
TRBJ1-2 | few | - | TRBV7-3 | CASSLSASGGIYGYTF | TGTGCCAGCAGCTTAAGCGCCAGCGGAGGAATCTATGGCTACACCTTC
TRBJ2-3 | - | TRBD1 | TRBV28 | CASSYRGTITYTQYF | TGTGCCAGCAGCTACAGGGGGACCATCACATATACGCAGTATTTT
TRBJ2-5 | - | TRBD1 | TRBV28 | CASSYRGEETQYF | TGTGCCAGCAGTTACAGGGGGGAAGAGACCCAGTACTTC
TRBJ1-5 | few | TRBD1 | TRBV24-1 | CATSDSGTGVNQPQHF | TGTGCCACCAGTGATTCGGGGACAGGGGTCAATCAGCCCCAGCATTTT
TRBJ1-2 | - | - | TRBV14 | CASSTSRAYGYTF | TGTGCCAGCAGCACAAGTAGGGCTTATGGCTACACCTTC
TRBJ2-3 | many | - | TRBV11-3 | CASSFGAALGGKDTQYF | TGTGCCAGCAGCTTCGGGGCTGCACTTGGTGGCAAAGATACGCAGTATTTT
TRBJ2-5 | - | - | TRBV7-2 | CASSFAETQYF | TGTGCCAGCAGCTTCGCGGAGACCCAGTACTTC
TRBJ2-7 | few | TRBD2 | TRBV19 | CASTGGSYEQYF | TGTGCCTCAACGGGGGGAAGCTACGAGCAGTACTTC
TRBJ1-5 | few | TRBD1 | TRBV15 | CATSARGGGNQPQHF | TGTGCCACCAGCGCTCGAGGGGGCGGCAATCAGCCCCAGCATTTT
TRBJ2-7 | few | - | TRBV4-3 | CASSQDTGEQYEQYF | TGCGCCAGCAGCCAAGATACCGGGGAGCAATACGAGCAGTACTTC
TRBJ1-4 | - | - | TRBV11-2 | CASSSAGEKLFF | TGTGCCAGCAGCTCCGCTGGCGAAAAACTGTTTTTT
TRBJ1-1 | - | - | TRBV5-1 | CASSFVGGNTEAFF | TGCGCCAGCAGCTTTGTGGGGGGGAACACTGAAGCTTTCTTT
TRBJ2-5 | - | - | TRBV7-6 | CASSLPRDKQETQYF | TGTGCCAGCAGCTTACCCCGGGACAAACAAGAGACCCAGTACTTC
TRBJ1-4 | few | TRBD1 | TRBV7-9 | CASSQTGGGGEKLFF | TGTGCCAGCAGCCAGACAGGGGGCGGCGGCGAAAAACTGTTTTTT
TRBJ1-1 | - | TRBD1 | TRBV27 | CASSQRQGSTEAFF | TGTGCCAGCAGTCAAAGACAGGGGAGCACTGAAGCTTTCTTT
TRBJ2-7 | - | - | TRBV2 | CASSEASYEQYF | TGTGCCAGCAGTGAAGCGAGTTACGAGCAGTACTTC
TRBJ1-1 | - | - | TRBV28 | CAGKELGLNTEAFF | TGTGCCGGCAAAGAATTGGGGTTGAACACTGAAGCTTTCTTT
TRBJ2-7 | - | - | TRBV27 | CATAPKGAYEQYF | TGTGCCACCGCTCCGAAGGGGGCCTACGAGCAGTACTTC
TRBJ1-2 | many | - | TRBV7-2 | CASRNPGAANYGYTF | TGTGCCAGCAGAAACCCGGGGGCAGCTAACTATGGCTACACCTTC
TRBJ2-2 | - | TRBD1 | TRBV4-3 | CASSQGFGTANTGELFF | TGCGCCAGCAGCCAAGGGTTTGGGACAGCAAACACCGGGGAGCTGTTTTTT
TRBJ1-4 | - | - | TRBV7-9 | CASSLVSALVATNEKLFF | TGTGCCAGCAGCTTAGTTTCGGCCCTAGTAGCAACTAATGAAAAACTGTTTTTT